Below, one TCR beta chain is given with its context. Different DNA sequences within this sample yield the same CDR3. The CDR3 consists of 14 residues. Unmatched junction bases numbered 1, after V lost 1 base and J lost 0 bases. Per the germline V gene, CDR1 is SGHRS and CDR2 is YFSETQ. The entry originates in a study of shared clonotypes between healthy human individuals. Sequenced by immunoSEQ multiplex PCR; TCRdb stores in-frame clones only, minus some. This sample carries 2 million to 2.5 million clones, around 95% of them seen once, and the ten largest clones take around 0.13%. The V gene is TRBV5-1, the J gene TRBJ2-7; 7 bases match TRBD1. The clonotype originates from a man aged 18 to 30 in good health. Sample: naive CD4+ T cells sorted from blood. The subset denotes: CD45RA+ positively selected. The CDR3: CASSLRDSSYEQYF. CDR3 bases: TGCGCCAGCAGCTTGCGGGACAGCTCCTACGAGCAGTACTTC.